This TCR beta chain was identified during a study of molecular identifiers for immune sequencing clone quantification. Study details: Four of five splits of RNA from approximately 20,000 or 100,000 naive CD8 cells were sequenced in replicates. Study-wide results and caveats: Clone sizes could be underestimated for highly expanded clones when identical TCR molecules share a barcode. In naive cells, clones above 20 RNA copies held under 1% of molecules, whereas in effector cells they held over 98%.

Library preparation followed earlier protocols using designated TCR primers. A single record per CDR3 protein comes from TCRdb applying MiXCR to the PCR reads. The table shows around 480,000 distinct CDR3 sequences, with roughly 24% occurring only once. This clonotype was observed at least ten times. Its matching antigen is unknown. V gave up 0 bases and J gave up 0 bases; unmatched junction bases: 17. Germline V gene lookup returns CDR1 MGHRA and CDR2 YSYEKL. The CDR3 covers 20 residues. Sequences were obtained from naive CD8+ T cells from blood, with Jurkat cell RNA spiked in. Regarding subset: FACS-sorted CD8+CD4-CCR7+CD45RA+ naive T cells. The TCR sequence derives from a human donor in good health. Some libraries in this study had Jurkat cell RNA spiked in. The J gene is TRBJ2-7, the V gene TRBV4-1; 7 nucleotides line up with TRBD2. The chain's CDR3 is CASSQDSRRIAGWSSYEQYF. The CDR3 nucleotides are TGCGCCAGCAGCCAAGATTCGAGACGGATAGCGGGCTGGAGCTCCTACGAGCAGTACTTC.